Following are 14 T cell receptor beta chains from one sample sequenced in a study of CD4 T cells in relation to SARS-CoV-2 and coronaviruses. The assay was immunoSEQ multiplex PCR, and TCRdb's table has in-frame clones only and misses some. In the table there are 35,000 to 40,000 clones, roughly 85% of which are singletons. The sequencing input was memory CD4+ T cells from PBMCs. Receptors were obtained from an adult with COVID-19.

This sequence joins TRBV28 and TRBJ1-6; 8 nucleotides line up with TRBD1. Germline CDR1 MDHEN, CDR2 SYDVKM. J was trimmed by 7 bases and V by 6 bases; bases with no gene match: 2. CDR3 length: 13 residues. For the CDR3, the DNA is TGTGCCAGCAGGACAGGGGTGAATTCACCCCTCCACTTT. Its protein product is CASRTGVNSPLHF.

CDR3 in DNA: TGCAGCGTTGAAGTAGACGGGTTGAACTATGGCTACACCTTC. It is translated as CSVEVDGLNYGYTF. The chain joins TRBV29-1 to TRBJ1-2; D is undetermined. Trimming pared 1 base from V and 2 bases from J, leaving 11 bases between. The CDR3 consists of 14 residues. The V gene's germline CDR1 is SQVTM and CDR2 ANQGSEA.

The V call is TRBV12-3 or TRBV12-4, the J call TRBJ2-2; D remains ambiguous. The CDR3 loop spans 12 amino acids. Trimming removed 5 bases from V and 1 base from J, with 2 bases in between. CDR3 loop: CASSKNTGELFF. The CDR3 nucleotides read TGTGCCAGCAGTAAGAACACCGGGGAGCTGTTTTTT.

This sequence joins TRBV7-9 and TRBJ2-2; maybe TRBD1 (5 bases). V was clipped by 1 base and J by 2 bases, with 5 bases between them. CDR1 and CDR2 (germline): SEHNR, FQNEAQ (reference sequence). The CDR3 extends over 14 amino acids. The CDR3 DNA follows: TGTGCCAGCAGCTTAGGGACAAACACCGGGGAGCTGTTTTTT. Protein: CASSLGTNTGELFF.

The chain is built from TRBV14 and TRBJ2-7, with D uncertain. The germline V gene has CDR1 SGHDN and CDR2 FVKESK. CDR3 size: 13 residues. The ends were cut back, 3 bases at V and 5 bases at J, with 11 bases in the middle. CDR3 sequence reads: CASSHLNVDEQYF. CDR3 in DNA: TGTGCCAGCAGCCATCTTAATGTCGACGAGCAGTACTTC.

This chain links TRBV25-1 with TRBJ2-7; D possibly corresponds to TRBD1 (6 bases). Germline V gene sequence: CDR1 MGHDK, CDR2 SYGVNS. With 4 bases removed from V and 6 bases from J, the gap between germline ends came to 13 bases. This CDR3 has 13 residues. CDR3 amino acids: CASSGPGAVEQYF. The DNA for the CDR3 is TGTGCCAGCAGTGGTCCAGGGGCGGTCGAGCAGTACTTC.

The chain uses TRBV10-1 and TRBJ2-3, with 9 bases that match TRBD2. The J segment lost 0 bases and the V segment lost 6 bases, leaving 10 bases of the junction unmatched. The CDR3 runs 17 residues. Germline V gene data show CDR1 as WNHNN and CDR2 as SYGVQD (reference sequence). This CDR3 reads CASSSTTSGSSTDTQYF. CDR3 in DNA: TGCGCCAGCAGCTCAACTACTAGCGGGTCCAGCACAGATACGCAGTATTTT.

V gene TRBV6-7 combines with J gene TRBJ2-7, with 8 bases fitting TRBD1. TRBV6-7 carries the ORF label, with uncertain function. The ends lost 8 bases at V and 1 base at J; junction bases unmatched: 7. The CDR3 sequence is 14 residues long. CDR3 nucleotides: TGTGCCAGCCCCCACGGACAGGGTTCCTACGAGCAGTACTTC. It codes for CASPHGQGSYEQYF.

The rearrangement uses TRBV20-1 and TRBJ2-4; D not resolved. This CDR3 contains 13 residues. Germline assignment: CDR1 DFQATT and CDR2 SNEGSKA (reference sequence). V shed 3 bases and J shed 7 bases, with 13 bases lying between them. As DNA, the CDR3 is TGCAGTGCTAGTACCGTGTCGAGGAACATTCAGTACTTC. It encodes CSASTVSRNIQYF.

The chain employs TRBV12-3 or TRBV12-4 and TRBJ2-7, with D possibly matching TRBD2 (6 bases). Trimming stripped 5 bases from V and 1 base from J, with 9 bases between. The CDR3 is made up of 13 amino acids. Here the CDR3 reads CASSQGLSYEQYF. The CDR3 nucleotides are TGTGCCAGCAGTCAGGGACTTTCCTACGAGCAGTACTTC.

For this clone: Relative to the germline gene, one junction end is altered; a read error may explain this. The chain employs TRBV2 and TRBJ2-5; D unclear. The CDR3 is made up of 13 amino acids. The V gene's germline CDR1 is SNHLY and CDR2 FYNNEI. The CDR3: CATSPPLLETQYF. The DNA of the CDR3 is TGTGCCACCAGTCCTCCGCTTTTGGAGACCCAGTACTTC.

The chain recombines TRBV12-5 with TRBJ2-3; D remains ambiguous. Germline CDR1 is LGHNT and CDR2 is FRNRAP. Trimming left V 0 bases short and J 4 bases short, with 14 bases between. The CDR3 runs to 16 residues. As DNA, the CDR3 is TGTGCTAGTGGTTTGGTACTCGCTACGGGCGCAGATACGCAGTATTTT. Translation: CASGLVLATGADTQYF. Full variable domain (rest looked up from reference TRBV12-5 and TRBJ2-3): DARVTQTPRHKVTEMGQEVTMRCQPILGHNTVFWYRQTMMQGLELLAYFRNRAPLDDSGMPKDRFSAEMPDATLATLKIQPSEPRDSAVYFCASGLVLATGADTQYFGPGTRLTVL.

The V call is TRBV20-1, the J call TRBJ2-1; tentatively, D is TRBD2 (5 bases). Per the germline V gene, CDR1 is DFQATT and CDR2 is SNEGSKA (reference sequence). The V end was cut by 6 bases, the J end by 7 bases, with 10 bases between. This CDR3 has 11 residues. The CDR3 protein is CSAGGSNEQFF. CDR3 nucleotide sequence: TGCAGTGCAGGTGGGAGTAATGAGCAGTTCTTC.

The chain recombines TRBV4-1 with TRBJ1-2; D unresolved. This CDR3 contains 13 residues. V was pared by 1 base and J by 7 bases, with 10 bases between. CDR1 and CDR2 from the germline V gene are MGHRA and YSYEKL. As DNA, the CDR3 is TGCGCCAGCAGCCAAGTGCCGGGCCTTGGCTACACCTTC. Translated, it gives CASSQVPGLGYTF.